This T cell receptor (beta chain) was identified in a study of cytomegalovirus exposure and HLA in healthy donors. The study ran its PCR with 60 Vbeta and 13 Jbeta primers. Assay: immunoSEQ multiplex PCR; the TCRdb copy retains only in-frame clones and omits some. Seen in this sample are tens of thousands of clones; the ten most common clones hold under 1.3%. The CDR3 runs 14 residues. CDR1 is MDHEN and CDR2 is SYDVKM in the germline V gene. J lost 7 bases, V lost 6 bases, and 11 bases had no gene match. Material: PBMCs. The sequence was collected from a woman between 40 and 50 years old in good health and CMV-seronegative. The chain uses TRBV28 and TRBJ1-1; 7 bases map to TRBD1. The CDR3 spells CASSPGQDIGEAFF. The CDR3 DNA sequence: TGTGCCAGCAGCCCCGGACAGGACATAGGTGAAGCTTTCTTT.